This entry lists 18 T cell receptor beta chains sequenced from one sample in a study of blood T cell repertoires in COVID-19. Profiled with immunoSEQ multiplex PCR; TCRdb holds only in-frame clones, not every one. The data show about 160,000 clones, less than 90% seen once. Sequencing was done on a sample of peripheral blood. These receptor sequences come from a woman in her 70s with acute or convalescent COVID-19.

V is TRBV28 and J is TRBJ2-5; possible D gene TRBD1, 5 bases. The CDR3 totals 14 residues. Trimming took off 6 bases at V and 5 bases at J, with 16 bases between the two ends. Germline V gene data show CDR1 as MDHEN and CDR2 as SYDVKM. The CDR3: CASSILGVLETQYF. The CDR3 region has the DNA TGTGCCAGCAGCATATTAGGGGTTTTGGAGACCCAGTACTTC. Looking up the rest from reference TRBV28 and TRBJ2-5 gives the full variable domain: DVKVTQSSRYLVKRTGEKVFLECVQDMDHENMFWYRQDPGLGLRLIYFSYDVKMKEKGDIPEGYSVSREKKERFSLILESASTNQTSMYLCASSILGVLETQYFGPGTRLLVL.

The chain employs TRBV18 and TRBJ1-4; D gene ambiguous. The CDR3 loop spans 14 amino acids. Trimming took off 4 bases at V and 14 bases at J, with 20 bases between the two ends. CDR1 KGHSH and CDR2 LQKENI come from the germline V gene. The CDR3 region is CASSHGRPQEVLFF. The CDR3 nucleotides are TGTGCCAGCTCACACGGACGTCCCCAGGAGGTCCTGTTTTTT. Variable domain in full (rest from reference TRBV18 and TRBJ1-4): NAGVMQNPRHLVRRRGQEARLRCSPMKGHSHVYWYRQLPEEGLKFMVYLQKENIIDESGMPKERFSAEFPKEGPSILRIQQVVRGDSAAYFCASSHGRPQEVLFFGSGTQLSVL.

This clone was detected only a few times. CDR3 sequence (DNA): TGTGCCAGCAGTTACCTCGGGACAGAGGACACTGAAGCTTTCTTT. This sequence encodes CASSYLGTEDTEAFF. The chain recombines TRBV6-2 or TRBV6-3 with TRBJ1-1; 7 bases match TRBD1. V shed 2 bases, J shed 3 bases, and the junction held 6 bases outside the gene matches. Germline V gene lookup returns CDR1 MNHEY and CDR2 SVGEGT. The CDR3 totals 15 residues.

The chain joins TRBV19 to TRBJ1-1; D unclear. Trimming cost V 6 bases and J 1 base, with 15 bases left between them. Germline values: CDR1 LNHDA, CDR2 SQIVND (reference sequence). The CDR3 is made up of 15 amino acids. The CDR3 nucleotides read TGTGCCAGTAGCCCCTGGTCGGCGGGGAACACTGAAGCTTTCTTT. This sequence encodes CASSPWSAGNTEAFF.

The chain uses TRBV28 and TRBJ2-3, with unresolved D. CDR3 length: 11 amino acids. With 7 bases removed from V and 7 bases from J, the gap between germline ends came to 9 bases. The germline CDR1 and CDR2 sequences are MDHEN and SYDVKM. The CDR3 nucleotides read TGTGCCAGCATCCAGGCGTATACGCAGTATTTT. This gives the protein CASIQAYTQYF.

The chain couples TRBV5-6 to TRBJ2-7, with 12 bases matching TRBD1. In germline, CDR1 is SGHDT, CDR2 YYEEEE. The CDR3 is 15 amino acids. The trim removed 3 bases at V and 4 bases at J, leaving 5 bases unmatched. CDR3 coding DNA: TGTGCCAGCAGCTCGGGACAGGGGGCGCGTTACGAGCAGTACTTC. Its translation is CASSSGQGARYEQYF.

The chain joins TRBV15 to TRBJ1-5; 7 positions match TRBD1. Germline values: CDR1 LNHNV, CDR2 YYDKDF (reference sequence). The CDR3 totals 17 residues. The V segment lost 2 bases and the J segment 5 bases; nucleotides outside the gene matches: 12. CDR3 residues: CATSRSLIQGMDQPQHF. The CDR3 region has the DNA TGTGCCACCAGCAGATCTCTGATACAGGGGATGGATCAGCCCCAGCATTTT.

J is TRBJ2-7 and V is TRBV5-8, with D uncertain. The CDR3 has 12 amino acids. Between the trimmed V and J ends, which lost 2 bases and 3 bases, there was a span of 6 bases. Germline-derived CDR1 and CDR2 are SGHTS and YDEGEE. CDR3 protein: CASSFTHYEQYF. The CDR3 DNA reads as TGTGCCAGCAGCTTCACTCACTACGAGCAGTACTTC. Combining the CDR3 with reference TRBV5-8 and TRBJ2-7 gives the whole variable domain EAGVTQSPTHLIKTRGQQATLRCSPISGHTSVYWYQQALGLGLQFLLWYDEGEERNRGNFPPRFSGRQFPNYSSELNVNALELEDSALYLCASSFTHYEQYFGPGTRLTVT.

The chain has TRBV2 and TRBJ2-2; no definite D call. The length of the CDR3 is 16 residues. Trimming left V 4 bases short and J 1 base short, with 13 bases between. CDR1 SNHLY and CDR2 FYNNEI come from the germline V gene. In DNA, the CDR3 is TGTGCCAGCAGTGTACTGACTGGCAGGAACACCGGGGAGCTGTTTTTT. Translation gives CASSVLTGRNTGELFF.

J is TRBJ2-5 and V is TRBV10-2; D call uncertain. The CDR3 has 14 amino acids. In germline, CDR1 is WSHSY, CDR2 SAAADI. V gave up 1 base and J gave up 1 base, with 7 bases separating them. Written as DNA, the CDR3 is TGCGCCAGCAGTGAGTACACATCCCAAGAGACCCAGTACTTC. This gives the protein CASSEYTSQETQYF.

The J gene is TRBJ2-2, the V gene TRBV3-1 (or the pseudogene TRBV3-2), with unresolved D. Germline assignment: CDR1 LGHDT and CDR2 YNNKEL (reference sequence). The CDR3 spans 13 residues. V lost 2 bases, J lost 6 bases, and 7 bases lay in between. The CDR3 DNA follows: TGTGCCAGCAGCCAACTGACTCCCGGGGAGCTGTTTTTT. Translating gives CASSQLTPGELFF.

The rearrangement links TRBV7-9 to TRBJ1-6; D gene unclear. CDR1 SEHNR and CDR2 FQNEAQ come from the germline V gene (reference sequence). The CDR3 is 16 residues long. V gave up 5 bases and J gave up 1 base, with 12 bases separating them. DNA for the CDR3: TGTGCCAGCAGCACCGGCGGGGAGTCCTATAATTCACCCCTCCACTTT. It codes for CASSTGGESYNSPLHF.

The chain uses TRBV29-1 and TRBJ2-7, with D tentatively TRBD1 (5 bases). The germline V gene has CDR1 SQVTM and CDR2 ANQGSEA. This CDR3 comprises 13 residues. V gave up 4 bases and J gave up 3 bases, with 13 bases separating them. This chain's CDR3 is CSVVGQGNYEQYF. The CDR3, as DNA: TGCAGCGTTGTTGGTCAGGGAAACTACGAGCAGTACTTC.

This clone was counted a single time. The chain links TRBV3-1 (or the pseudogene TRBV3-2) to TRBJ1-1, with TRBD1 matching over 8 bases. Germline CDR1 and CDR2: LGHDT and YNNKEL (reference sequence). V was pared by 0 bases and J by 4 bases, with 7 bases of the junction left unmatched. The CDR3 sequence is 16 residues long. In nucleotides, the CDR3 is TGTGCCAGCAGCCAAGATGCGGACAGGGTGGGCACTGAAGCTTTCTTT. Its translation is CASSQDADRVGTEAFF.

The CDR3 protein is CASSLGQGSTYEQYF. For the CDR3, the DNA is TGTGCCAGCTCACTCGGACAGGGTAGCACCTACGAGCAGTACTTC. The V gene is TRBV18, the J gene TRBJ2-7; 8 positions match TRBD1. Trimming at V came to 4 bases and at J to 2 bases, leaving 7 bases not matched to a gene. CDR3 length equals 15 residues. The germline V gene encodes CDR1 KGHSH and CDR2 LQKENI.

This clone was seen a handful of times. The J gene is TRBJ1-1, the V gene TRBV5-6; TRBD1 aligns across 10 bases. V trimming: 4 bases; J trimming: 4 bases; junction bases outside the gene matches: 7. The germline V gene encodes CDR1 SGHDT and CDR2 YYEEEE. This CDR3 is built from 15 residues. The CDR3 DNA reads TGTGCCAGCAGCCGGGACAGGGGATTCGGCACTGAAGCTTTCTTT. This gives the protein CASSRDRGFGTEAFF.

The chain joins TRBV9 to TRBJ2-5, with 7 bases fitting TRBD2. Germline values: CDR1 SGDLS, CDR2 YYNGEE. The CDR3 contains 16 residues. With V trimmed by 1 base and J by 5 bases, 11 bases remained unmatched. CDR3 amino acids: CASSVTPGGVWETQYF. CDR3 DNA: TGTGCCAGCAGCGTAACCCCTGGGGGGGTATGGGAGACCCAGTACTTC.

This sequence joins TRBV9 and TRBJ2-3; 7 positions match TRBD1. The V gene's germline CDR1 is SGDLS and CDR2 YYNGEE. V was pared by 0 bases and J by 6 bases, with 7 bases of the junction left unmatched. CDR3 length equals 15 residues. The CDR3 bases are TGTGCCAGCAGCGTAGTTCCAGGGGGAAGGGATACGCAGTATTTT. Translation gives CASSVVPGGRDTQYF.